Each of the 20 T cell receptor beta chains below was sequenced from the same sample in a study of cytomegalovirus exposure and HLA in healthy donors. Amplification used 60 Vbeta primers and 13 Jbeta primers. Libraries were prepared by immunoSEQ multiplex PCR; TCRdb keeps only in-frame clonotypes and omits some of them. The top ten hold about 8.3% of the sample, which has 100,000 to 120,000 clones, about three quarters seen once. The sample consisted of PBMCs. These receptors originate from a woman in her forties in good health and CMV-seropositive.

The chain is built from TRBV9 and TRBJ2-7, with D perhaps matching TRBD2 (6 bases). Germline V gives CDR1 SGDLS, CDR2 YYNGEE. Trimming cost V 2 bases and J 5 bases, with 17 bases left between them. The CDR3 is 15 residues long. DNA of the CDR3: TGTGCCAGCAGCGTCGATCCTCTCCGGGGGAACGAGCAGTACTTC. This gives the protein CASSVDPLRGNEQYF.

The chain has TRBV27 and TRBJ2-1; possibly TRBD1 for D (6 bases). Germline V gene lookup returns CDR1 MNHEY and CDR2 SMNVEV (reference sequence). Trimming removed 1 base from V and 2 bases from J, with 9 bases in between. The CDR3 has 15 amino acids. In DNA form, the CDR3 reads TGTGCCAGCAGTTTATTGCAGGGGCCCTACAATGAGCAGTTCTTC. Its protein product is CASSLLQGPYNEQFF.

The rearrangement joins TRBV7-9 to TRBJ1-1; D is uncertain. CDR3 size: 13 residues. Germline V gene sequence: CDR1 SEHNR, CDR2 FQNEAQ (reference sequence). V gave up 1 base and J gave up 6 bases, with 9 bases separating them. The CDR3 loop reads CASSLGWTSEAFF. The CDR3 DNA sequence: TGTGCCAGCAGCTTAGGGTGGACTTCTGAAGCTTTCTTT.

The J gene is TRBJ1-5, the V gene TRBV28; unclear D gene. In germline, CDR1 is MDHEN, CDR2 SYDVKM. V was clipped by 10 bases and J by 11 bases, with 27 bases between them. The CDR3 consists of 15 residues. The CDR3 DNA follows: TGTGCCACCAGGTCGGCAGGCAAGAGTGATACGACCCAGCATTTT. Protein sequence: CATRSAGKSDTTQHF.

The J gene is TRBJ1-1, the V gene TRBV7-6; TRBD1 might be the D (5 bases). V was clipped by 5 bases and J by 3 bases, with 13 bases between them. Germline CDR1 is SGHVS and CDR2 is FNYEAQ. The CDR3 length is 14 residues. The CDR3 DNA is TGTGCCAGCAGCCCAGCCGGGGGGGACACTGAAGCTTTCTTT. It yields the protein CASSPAGGDTEAFF.

The gene calls are TRBV5-6 and TRBJ1-3; a possible D gene is TRBD1 (5 bases). CDR1 is SGHDT and CDR2 is YYEEEE in the germline V gene. The V gene lost 4 bases and the J gene lost 0 bases, with 14 bases spanning the gap. This CDR3 is built from 16 residues. As DNA, the CDR3 is TGTGCCAGCAGCCCCTTTGGGGGGAGCTCTGGAAACACCATATATTTT. As protein: CASSPFGGSSGNTIYF.

The chain has TRBV27 and TRBJ2-7; TRBD2 matches 7 bases. Germline V gene lookup returns CDR1 MNHEY and CDR2 SMNVEV (reference sequence). The CDR3 sequence is 14 residues long. V trimming: 3 bases; J trimming: 5 bases; junction bases outside the gene matches: 7. The CDR3 here is CASSFAGVMNEQYF. DNA of the CDR3: TGTGCCAGCAGTTTTGCGGGGGTGATGAACGAGCAGTACTTC.

The chain uses TRBV7-9 and TRBJ2-6; possibly TRBD2 for D (5 bases). Trimming removed 4 bases at V and 4 bases at J, with 17 bases between. Germline V gives CDR1 SEHNR, CDR2 FQNEAQ (reference sequence). The CDR3 is 17 amino acids. The CDR3 DNA is TGTGCCAGCAGCTCAGTCCATTACCCGGGAGGGGCCAACGTCCTGACTTTC. Encoded protein: CASSSVHYPGGANVLTF. Variable domain in full (rest from reference TRBV7-9 and TRBJ2-6): DTGVSQNPRHKITKRGQNVTFRCDPISEHNRLYWYRQTLGQGPEFLTYFQNEAQLEKSRLLSDRFSAERPKGSFSTLEIQRTEQGDSAMYLCASSSVHYPGGANVLTFGAGSRLTVL.

The V call is TRBV28, the J call TRBJ1-2; no firm D call. V was shortened by 2 bases and J by 7 bases, with 11 bases between the two germline ends. This CDR3 has 13 residues. Looked up from germline, CDR1 is MDHEN and CDR2 is SYDVKM. DNA of the CDR3: TGTGCCAGCAGTTTAGGCCAGGCTCTTGGCTACACCTTC. As protein: CASSLGQALGYTF.

A remark on this clone: Additional DNA sequences in this sample encode the identical CDR3. CDR3 in amino acids: CASSVQGGETQYF. Here the CDR3 DNA reads TGTGCCAGCAGCGTACAGGGTGGGGAGACCCAGTACTTC. The chain employs TRBV9 and TRBJ2-5, with D perhaps TRBD1 (5 bases). Germline V lookup: CDR1 SGDLS, CDR2 YYNGEE. The CDR3 extends over 13 amino acids. Trimming took 1 base from V and 5 from J, leaving 9 bases between them.

This clone has only one observation. The chain links TRBV5-6 to TRBJ2-3; 11 bases are a match to TRBD1. Looked up from germline, CDR1 is SGHDT and CDR2 is YYEEEE. V trimming: 4 bases; J trimming: 3 bases; junction bases outside the gene matches: 7. CDR3 length: 16 amino acids. DNA for the CDR3: TGTGCCAGCAGCACGGGCGGGACAGGGGGAACAGATACGCAGTATTTT. As protein: CASSTGGTGGTDTQYF.

The genes are TRBV6-5 and TRBJ2-7; 7 bases agree with TRBD1. Germline trimming cut 6 bases from V and 1 base from J; bases unmatched to any gene: 3. The CDR3 consists of 13 residues. Germline assignment: CDR1 MNHEY and CDR2 SVGAGI. The CDR3 DNA reads TGTGCCAGCAGGCCAGGGGGTTCCTACGAGCAGTACTTC. This sequence encodes CASRPGGSYEQYF.

The genes are TRBV7-8 and TRBJ1-4, with a possible D match to TRBD1 (6 bases). CDR1 and CDR2 from the germline V gene are SGHVS and FQNEAQ. Trimming stripped 3 bases from V and 6 bases from J, with 11 bases between. CDR3 length: 14 residues. CDR3 in amino acids: CASSFRTDDEKLFF. CDR3 bases: TGTGCCAGCAGCTTTCGGACAGACGATGAAAAACTGTTTTTT.

The V gene is TRBV4-2, the J gene TRBJ1-3, with D possibly being TRBD1 (5 bases). CDR1 and CDR2 from the germline V gene are LGHNA and YNFKEQ. The CDR3 consists of 17 residues. V was clipped by 1 base and J by 0 bases, with 13 bases between them. CDR3 loop: CASSQAQGRGSGNTIYF. CDR3 bases: TGTGCCAGCAGCCAAGCCCAGGGCAGAGGCTCTGGAAACACCATATATTTT.

This sequence joins TRBV18 and TRBJ1-6; 9 positions match TRBD1. Germline V gene sequence: CDR1 KGHSH, CDR2 LQKENI. With V trimmed by 4 bases and J by 10 bases, 11 bases remained unmatched. CDR3 length: 16 residues. The CDR3 spells CASSRGDRVQGSPLHF. The CDR3 DNA reads TGTGCCAGCTCACGCGGGGACAGGGTTCAGGGATCACCCCTCCACTTT.

The V gene is TRBV5-1, the J gene TRBJ2-5; D is perhaps TRBD1 (5 bases). CDR3 length equals 13 residues. The germline V gene has CDR1 SGHRS and CDR2 YFSETQ. V lost 4 bases, J lost 11 bases, and 18 bases lay in between. The CDR3 DNA follows: TGCGCCAGCAGCAACGACAGCCCGGCGGAGCAGTACTTC. Translated: CASSNDSPAEQYF.

The chain couples TRBV6-5 to TRBJ2-7; 10 bases are a match to TRBD1. Per germline, CDR1 MNHEY and CDR2 SVGAGI. The CDR3 runs 15 residues. V lost 6 bases to trimming and J lost 2 bases; unmatched junction nucleotides: 7. The CDR3 spells CASRDPGQGTYEQYF. CDR3 in DNA: TGTGCCAGCAGGGATCCGGGACAGGGGACCTACGAGCAGTACTTC.

The chain carries TRBV18 and TRBJ1-1; the match to TRBD1 covers 9 bases. The germline V gene has CDR1 KGHSH and CDR2 LQKENI. V gave up 2 bases and J gave up 5 bases; unmatched junction bases: 6. The CDR3 spans 15 residues. The CDR3 bases are TGTGCCAGCTCACCAGACAGGGGGGGTATTACTGAAGCTTTCTTT. This translates into CASSPDRGGITEAFF.

This clone occurred once. The CDR3, as DNA: TGTGCCAGCAGTCGTACCGGGACAATTACTGAAGCTTTCTTT. Its protein is CASSRTGTITEAFF. The J gene is TRBJ1-1, the V gene TRBV7-9, with a weak D call TRBD1 (6 bases). Germline-derived CDR1 and CDR2 are SEHNR and FQNEAQ (reference sequence). The CDR3 is 14 residues long. V was cut by 6 bases and J by 5 bases, with 16 bases left in between.

The chain has TRBV7-2 and TRBJ1-5; 9 positions match TRBD1. Losses at the gene ends were 5 bases for V and 6 bases for J; bases not matched to a gene: 8. In germline, CDR1 is SGHTA, CDR2 FQGNSA. The CDR3 runs 15 residues. The CDR3 DNA reads as TGTGCCAGCAGCCCGGTGGACAGGGGTGTTCAGCCCCAGCATTTT. This translates into CASSPVDRGVQPQHF.